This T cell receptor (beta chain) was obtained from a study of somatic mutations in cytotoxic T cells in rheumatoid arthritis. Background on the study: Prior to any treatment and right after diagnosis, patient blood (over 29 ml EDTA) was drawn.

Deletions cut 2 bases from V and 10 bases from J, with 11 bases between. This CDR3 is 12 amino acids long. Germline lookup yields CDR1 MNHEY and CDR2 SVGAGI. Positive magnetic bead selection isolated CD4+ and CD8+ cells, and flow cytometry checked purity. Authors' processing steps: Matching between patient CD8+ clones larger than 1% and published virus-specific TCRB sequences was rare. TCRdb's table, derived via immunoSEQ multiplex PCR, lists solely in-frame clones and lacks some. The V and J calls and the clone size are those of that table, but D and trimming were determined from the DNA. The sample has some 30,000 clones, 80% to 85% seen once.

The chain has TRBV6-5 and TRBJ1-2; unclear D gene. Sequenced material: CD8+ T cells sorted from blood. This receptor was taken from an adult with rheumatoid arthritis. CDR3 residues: CASSYSQDHYTF. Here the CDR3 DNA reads TGTGCCAGCAGTTACAGTCAAGACCACTACACCTTC.